What follows are 4 T cell receptor beta chains derived from one specimen sequenced in a study of shared clonotypes between healthy human individuals. TCRdb keeps only in-frame clones here, not all; method: immunoSEQ multiplex PCR. The data contain approximately 640,000 clones, approximately 75% of them singletons. Sequencing was performed on memory CD4+ T cells sorted from blood. Subset in this sample: CD45RA-negative fraction. Receptors were obtained from a woman aged 25 to 45 in good health.

Comment on this clone: At the DNA level, this CDR3 is encoded by other sequences in the same sample as well. The CDR3 bases are TGTGCCAGCAGTGTTCGGGGTGACACTGAAGCTTTCTTT. It is translated as CASSVRGDTEAFF. V and J are TRBV6-1 and TRBJ1-1; D uncertain. Germline CDR1 and CDR2: MNHNS and SASEGT. Trimming removed 4 bases from V and 3 bases from J, with 9 bases in between. CDR3 length: 13 amino acids.

This clone was seen a handful of times. The sample holds other DNA sequences that translate to the same CDR3. The chain combines TRBV19 with TRBJ2-7; tentative D call: TRBD2 (5 bases). Looked up from germline, CDR1 is LNHDA and CDR2 is SQIVND (reference sequence). The germline V and J ends were trimmed by 1 base and 3 bases, with 7 bases remaining between them. The CDR3 spans 13 residues. The CDR3 DNA reads TGTGCCAGTAGTATAGGTGGAGGCTACGAGCAGTACTTC. Its protein product is CASSIGGGYEQYF.

Worth noting for this clone: Distinct nucleotide sequences in the sample also encode this CDR3. This chain links TRBV5-1 with TRBJ2-3, with a possible D match to TRBD1 (5 bases). This CDR3 has 16 residues. Between the trimmed V and J ends, which lost 0 bases and 0 bases, there was a span of 11 bases. CDR1 and CDR2 from the germline V gene are SGHRS and YFSETQ. The CDR3 protein is CASSLGQGPSTDTQYF. Written as DNA, the CDR3 is TGCGCCAGCAGCTTGGGTCAGGGCCCGAGCACAGATACGCAGTATTTT.

This sequence joins TRBV19 and TRBJ1-2; 7 positions agree with TRBD1. The CDR3 is made up of 14 amino acids. Germline assignment: CDR1 LNHDA and CDR2 SQIVND (reference sequence). The ends lost 5 bases at V and 5 bases at J; junction bases unmatched: 8. The CDR3 here is CASSQDREAYGYTF. CDR3 in DNA: TGTGCCAGTAGTCAAGACAGGGAAGCGTATGGCTACACCTTC.